These 7 T cell receptor beta chains were sequenced from one sample in a study of a mutant IDH1 vaccine in newly diagnosed glioma (dated by TCRdb to about 2021). The library was obtained by the immunoSEQ multiplex PCR assay. The table comes from immuneACCESS by way of TCRdb, which keeps in-frame sequences with V and J called. Part of the clones is missing from these tables; in studies checked, under half for an unresolved V gene and the rest for unknown reasons. This sample lists more than 25,000 clones; approximately 80% were detected once. The ten most abundant clones make up 7.2% of the sample. These receptors lack a known antigen. This sample's time point label indicates: week 5, during vaccination. Each vaccine dose, consisting of 300 ug of a 20-mer mutant IDH1 peptide in Montanide, was administered subcutaneously with topical imiquimod. The input for sequencing was PBMCs, taken from a glioma patient whose treatment included an IDH1 peptide vaccine. Receptor source: a man in his forties with glioma. Some clones in this sample may be carry-over from other donors' samples.

V and J are TRBV5-6 and TRBJ2-7; perhaps D is TRBD1 or TRBD2 (5 bases each). CDR3 length equals 15 residues. Germline assignment: CDR1 SGHDT and CDR2 YYEEEE. V gave up 2 bases and J gave up 2 bases, with 14 bases separating them. DNA of the CDR3: TGTGCCAGCAGCTTAGTGGGGGTTGGGACCTACGAGCAGTACTTC. Translating it yields CASSLVGVGTYEQYF.

This chain uses TRBV5-1 with TRBJ1-1; TRBD1 agrees at 12 bases. The junction had 12 bases not matched to a gene; V was cut back by 3 bases and J by 6 bases. Looked up from germline, CDR1 is SGHRS and CDR2 is YFSETQ. The CDR3 length is 17 residues. CDR3 residues: CASSSMGWGQGASEAFF. The CDR3 DNA reads TGCGCCAGCAGCTCGATGGGTTGGGGACAGGGGGCCTCTGAAGCTTTCTTT.

The V call is TRBV6-5, the J call TRBJ1-5; D gene unclear. Germline CDR1 reads MNHEY; CDR2 reads SVGAGI. The CDR3 has 13 amino acids. The ends were cut back, 0 bases at V and 7 bases at J, with 7 bases in the middle. The CDR3 sequence is CASSYSGEQPQHF. CDR3 sequence (DNA): TGTGCCAGCAGTTACTCAGGCGAGCAGCCCCAGCATTTT.

This clone occurred a few times. The chain joins TRBV5-1 to TRBJ1-2; D not resolved. There are 12 residues in the CDR3. Trimming took off 0 bases at V and 8 bases at J, with 8 bases between the two ends. The V gene's germline CDR1 is SGHRS and CDR2 YFSETQ. The CDR3 DNA sequence: TGCGCCAGCAGCTTGGGTGCGGAAGGCTACACCTTC. Protein product: CASSLGAEGYTF.

The CDR3 nucleotides read TGCGCCAGCAGTGAGGGGACCTATCAGCCCCAGCATTTT. It translates to CASSEGTYQPQHF. V gene TRBV10-1 combines with J gene TRBJ1-5, with TRBD1 as a possible D gene (5 bases). The germline V gene has CDR1 WNHNN and CDR2 SYGVQD (reference sequence). V lost 2 bases and J lost 5, with 7 bases in between. The CDR3 contains 13 residues.

This rearrangement joins TRBV6-1 to TRBJ2-3, with 7 nucleotides matching TRBD1. Looked up from germline, CDR1 is MNHNS and CDR2 is SASEGT. CDR3 length equals 17 residues. J was trimmed by 3 bases and V by 4 bases; bases with no gene match: 13. The CDR3 DNA sequence: TGTGCCAGCAGTGCACCCGTTGAGGGGGCCTTAACAGATACGCAGTATTTT. Translating it yields CASSAPVEGALTDTQYF.

The rearrangement uses TRBV28 and TRBJ1-2; TRBD1 is a possible D gene (5 bases). The length of the CDR3 is 13 residues. From germline, CDR1 is MDHEN and CDR2 SYDVKM. V dropped 7 bases and J dropped 4 bases, with 13 bases sitting between them. CDR3 in amino acids: CASNSDSIYGYTF. CDR3 DNA sequence: TGTGCCAGCAACAGTGACAGTATCTATGGCTACACCTTC.